The text below deals with one T cell receptor beta chain. The antigen remains undetermined. TCRdb re-analysed the 5' RACE reads in MiXCR, keeping a single row per CDR3 protein. The sample lists about 470,000 distinct CDR3 sequences; approximately 24% were seen once. This record comes from a study of identical twins. Findings and caveats of the study: Interpretation of the results relied on cross-sectional statistical analysis and not on following the same donors. Twins shared out-of-frame alpha sequences with excess low generation probability. Twins' excess sharing was less marked for out-of-frame beta sequences.

The V and J ends lost 3 bases and 7 bases respectively, with 17 bases between them. This CDR3 is built from 15 residues. The germline V gene encodes CDR1 KGHSH and CDR2 LQKENI. The sample also formed part of further work on T cells expressing NK-cell markers.

The clonotype comes from a woman aged 18-29 years in good health. The specimen was CD4+ T cells sorted from blood. The V call is TRBV18, the J call TRBJ2-3; D is perhaps TRBD2 (6 bases). CDR3 in amino acids: CASSPGGSAMYTQYF. For the CDR3, the DNA is TGTGCCAGCTCACCGGGAGGCAGCGCAATGTATACGCAGTATTTT.